Presented here are 21 T cell receptor beta chains from one specimen sequenced in a study of T cells in Graves' hyperthyroidism and ophthalmopathy. The source material, RNA transcripts, was used to amplify TCR beta CDR3 regions. The primer set for the first-round RT-PCR of the TCR CDR3 was HTBI. TCRdb reanalysed the multiplex PCR reads using MiXCR and keeps one entry per CDR3 protein. This table has a few hundred thousand distinct CDR3 sequences, roughly 15% appearing once. Specimen: blood. These receptors all stem from an older woman with Graves' ophthalmopathy.

This clonotype occurred a few times. The chain carries TRBV28 and TRBJ1-2; TRBD1 matches 8 bases. After removal of 5 bases from V and 8 bases from J, the junction contained 10 bases not matched to a gene. The CDR3 extends over 14 amino acids. Germline V gene sequence: CDR1 MDHEN, CDR2 SYDVKM. The CDR3 DNA follows: TGTGCCAGCAGTCCCCGGACAGGGACCAGAGGCTACACCTTC. Translated, it gives CASSPRTGTRGYTF.

This clonotype was observed a few times. V usage is TRBV29-1 and J usage is TRBJ2-2; 9 nucleotides line up with TRBD1. Germline V gives CDR1 SQVTM, CDR2 ANQGSEA. The J segment lost 7 bases and the V segment lost 7 bases, leaving 7 bases of the junction unmatched. CDR3 length equals 13 residues. The CDR3 loop is CSGRDRVGGELFF. DNA of the CDR3: TGCAGCGGCCGGGACAGGGTCGGCGGGGAGCTGTTTTTT.

In its sample, this clonotype was seen a few times. The chain's CDR3 is CASSQDGGYRAGVHNEQFF. The CDR3 DNA reads as TGCGCCAGCAGCCAAGATGGGGGATATAGAGCGGGGGTCCACAATGAGCAGTTCTTC. V is TRBV4-1 and J is TRBJ2-1; 8 nucleotides line up with TRBD2. Germline assignment: CDR1 MGHRA and CDR2 YSYEKL. With V trimmed by 0 bases and J by 5 bases, 15 bases remained unmatched. This CDR3 spans 19 amino acids.

This rearrangement joins TRBV7-6 to TRBJ2-5; TRBD2 might be the D (6 bases). The CDR3 sequence is 15 residues long. Germline V gene lookup returns CDR1 SGHVS and CDR2 FNYEAQ. Trimming shortened V by 5 bases and J by 0 bases, and 13 bases separated the two germline ends. CDR3 residues: CASSRGVPDQETQYF. CDR3 nucleotide sequence: TGTGCCAGCAGCCGCGGGGTACCTGACCAAGAGACCCAGTACTTC.

This clonotype was found many times. The chain recombines TRBV7-9 with TRBJ1-1, with D tentatively TRBD1 (5 bases). Germline values: CDR1 SEHNR, CDR2 FQNEAQ (reference sequence). This CDR3 comprises 14 residues. With 2 bases removed from V and 3 bases from J, the gap between germline ends came to 10 bases. CDR3 protein: CASSLQGEDTEAFF. DNA for the CDR3: TGTGCCAGCAGCTTACAGGGAGAGGACACTGAAGCTTTCTTT.

The rearrangement uses TRBV4-1 and TRBJ2-3; the match to TRBD2 covers 8 bases. The CDR3 totals 16 residues. CDR1 is MGHRA and CDR2 is YSYEKL in the germline V gene. Trimming took 3 bases from V and 2 from J; bases not matched to a gene: 7. The CDR3 loop is CASSHITSGYTDTQYF. The CDR3, as DNA: TGCGCCAGCAGCCATATAACTAGCGGCTACACAGATACGCAGTATTTT.

Ten or more counts support this clonotype. This chain links TRBV12-3 or TRBV12-4 with TRBJ1-1; unclear D gene. This CDR3 is built from 14 residues. Between the trimmed V and J ends, which lost 1 base and 1 base, there was a span of 7 bases. This chain's CDR3 is CASSLGQANTEAFF. The CDR3, as DNA: TGTGCCAGCAGTTTAGGGCAGGCGAACACTGAAGCTTTCTTT.

This clonotype was seen ten or more times. The CDR3 here is CSATPGTSDNEQFF. The CDR3 nucleotides are TGCAGTGCTACACCAGGGACAAGCGACAATGAGCAGTTCTTC. The chain employs TRBV20-1 and TRBJ2-1, with D perhaps matching TRBD1 (6 bases). The CDR3 runs to 14 residues. Germline V CDR1 and CDR2: DFQATT, SNEGSKA (reference sequence). V lost 4 bases to trimming and J lost 5 bases, with 15 bases between them.

The chain couples TRBV28 to TRBJ2-5; 11 nucleotides agree with TRBD2. CDR1 MDHEN and CDR2 SYDVKM come from the germline V gene. The CDR3 is made up of 15 amino acids. V was pared by 6 bases and J by 7 bases, with 10 bases of the junction left unmatched. The CDR3 loop reads CASSSPGLAAGTQYF. The CDR3 coding sequence is TGTGCCAGCAGCTCCCCGGGACTAGCGGCTGGGACCCAGTACTTC. Full variable domain (outside the CDR3, taken from reference TRBV28 and TRBJ2-5): DVKVTQSSRYLVKRTGEKVFLECVQDMDHENMFWYRQDPGLGLRLIYFSYDVKMKEKGDIPEGYSVSREKKERFSLILESASTNQTSMYLCASSSPGLAAGTQYFGPGTRLLVL.

J is TRBJ2-2 and V is TRBV7-9, with D perhaps matching TRBD1 or TRBD2 (5 bases each). Germline V gene sequence: CDR1 SEHNR, CDR2 FQNEAQ (reference sequence). Trimming stripped 5 bases from V and 4 bases from J, with 11 bases between. This CDR3 is built from 14 residues. The CDR3 DNA follows: TGTGCCAGCAGCGTACCGGGGCCCACCGGGGAGCTGTTTTTT. Protein: CASSVPGPTGELFF.

This clonotype was picked up many times. This rearrangement joins TRBV20-1 to TRBJ2-7, with D maybe TRBD2 (5 bases). Trimming took 5 bases from V and 7 from J, leaving 21 bases between them. The CDR3 is 14 amino acids. From germline, CDR1 is DFQATT and CDR2 SNEGSKA (reference sequence). CDR3 protein: CSASGQRTSSEQYF. CDR3 nucleotides: TGCAGTGCTTCCGGGCAGCGGACCTCCTCAGAGCAGTACTTC.

This clonotype was seen a few times. As DNA, the CDR3 is TGTGCCAGCAGTCAAAGGGGGACGAGGTACAATGAGCAGTTCTTC. Encoded protein: CASSQRGTRYNEQFF. This chain joins TRBV6-1 and TRBJ2-1; possible D gene TRBD1, 6 bases. This CDR3 comprises 15 residues. Trimming took 5 bases from V and 4 from J, leaving 15 bases between them. Germline V gene data show CDR1 as MNHNS and CDR2 as SASEGT.

Ten or more counts support this clonotype. The chain carries TRBV2 and TRBJ2-7; 8 positions match TRBD2. Per germline, CDR1 SNHLY and CDR2 FYNNEI. V shed 8 bases, J shed 7 bases, and the junction held 10 bases outside the gene matches. This CDR3 has 13 residues. The CDR3: CASRDSGRGEQYF. The CDR3 DNA follows: TGTGCCAGCCGCGACAGCGGGAGAGGTGAGCAGTACTTC.

As regards this clonotype: One end of the junction does not line up with germline, which may come from a read error. The chain carries TRBV5-1 and TRBJ1-1, with D possibly being TRBD1 (6 bases). Germline CDR1 reads SGHRS; CDR2 reads YFSETQ. This CDR3 is 15 amino acids long. CDR3 amino acids: CAGSLSGGAITEAFF. The CDR3 region has the DNA TGCGCCGGCAGCCTGAGCGGGGGGGCGATCACTGAAGCTTTCTTT.

This clonotype was seen more than once but under ten times. This may be a read error, as it is one base from a much larger clone. The chain uses TRBV3-1 and TRBJ1-2; D not resolved. CDR3 length: 8 amino acids. CDR1 LGHDT and CDR2 YNNKEL come from the germline V gene (reference sequence). V was shortened by 8 bases and J by 10 bases, with 5 bases between the two germline ends. In DNA form, the CDR3 reads TGTGCCAGCCTTGACTACACCTTC. It specifies CASLDYTF.

At least ten counts were recorded for this clonotype. This rearrangement joins TRBV12-3 or TRBV12-4 to TRBJ2-1, with D hard to call. The ends were cut back, 3 bases at V and 7 bases at J, with 10 bases in the middle. This CDR3 region has 13 residues. The CDR3 loop reads CASSLGLWNEQFF. The CDR3 nucleotides read TGTGCCAGCAGTTTGGGCCTATGGAATGAGCAGTTCTTC.

This clonotype was recorded many times. The chain carries TRBV5-1 and TRBJ2-5, with 8 bases lining up with TRBD2. CDR1 and CDR2 from the germline V gene are SGHRS and YFSETQ. The junction had 6 bases not matched to a gene; V was cut back by 1 base and J by 1 base. This CDR3 region has 16 residues. The CDR3 region is CASSLLAGGVQETQYF. The CDR3 nucleotides read TGCGCCAGCAGCTTGCTTGCGGGAGGCGTCCAAGAGACCCAGTACTTC.

This clonotype was counted a few times. V and J are TRBV4-2 and TRBJ1-6; possibly TRBD1 for D (5 bases). The CDR3 consists of 17 residues. The germline V gene encodes CDR1 LGHNA and CDR2 YNFKEQ. Trimming stripped 4 bases from V and 0 bases from J, with 13 bases between. The CDR3 coding sequence is TGTGCCAGCAGCCGTACTGACAGAAGCTCCTATAATTCACCCCTCCACTTT. The encoded protein is CASSRTDRSSYNSPLHF.

On this clonotype: This could be a read error, since a much larger clone is one nucleotide away. The gene calls are TRBV19 and TRBJ1-1, with TRBD1 matching 7 bases. The CDR3 runs 14 residues. Germline values: CDR1 LNHDA, CDR2 SQIVND (reference sequence). The CDR3 DNA sequence: TGTGCCAGTAGTATGGGACAGTTAGACACTGAAGCTTCCTTT. Its protein is CASSMGQLDTEASF.

In this sample, this clonotype turned up a few times. V and J are TRBV7-6 and TRBJ1-5; a possible D gene is TRBD1 (5 bases). V lost 1 base, J lost 5 bases, and 9 bases lay in between. Germline assignment: CDR1 SGHVS and CDR2 FNYEAQ. The CDR3 runs to 14 residues. This chain's CDR3 is CASSLEGLDQPQHF. The CDR3, as DNA: TGTGCCAGCAGCTTAGAGGGGTTAGATCAGCCCCAGCATTTT.

In its sample, this clonotype was seen a few times. The chain joins TRBV20-1 to TRBJ2-5; 11 nucleotides line up with TRBD2. Germline CDR1 DFQATT, CDR2 SNEGSKA (reference sequence). Trimming removed 5 bases from V and 5 bases from J; junction bases left unmatched: 10. CDR3 length: 15 residues. In DNA form, the CDR3 reads TGCAGTGCTCGAGGTACTAGCGGGAGTTACGAGACCCAGTACTTC. Protein product: CSARGTSGSYETQYF.